The rows below give T cell receptor beta chains drawn from one sample of a study of lung T cells in sarcoidosis with Löfgren's syndrome. Each CDR3 protein gets one entry after TCRdb re-called the reads with MiXCR. Of 15,000 to 25,000 distinct CDR3 sequences in the sample, roughly 21% were seen once. Sequencing was carried out using CD4+ T cells from bronchoalveolar lavage. Every receptor here comes from a human donor with sarcoidosis (Löfgren's syndrome or another form), or a control subject (not recorded which). The CDR3 runs from the conserved cysteine through the conserved F or W. The order of the fields is J gene, V gene, D gene, clone size, CDR3 DNA, CDR3 protein. The D gene is left open where the match is weak. The listing skips clone size in some rows; elsewhere it reads once, few, many or a size class.

>TRBJ2-1|TRBV5-4|NA|many
TGTGCCAGCAGCTTGGCGCCTCTAGGCTCCTACAATGAGCAGTTCTTC
CASSLAPLGSYNEQFF
>TRBJ1-5|TRBV7-9|NA|many
TGTGCCAGCAGCTTCTTCGGGGGTGGCAATCAGCCCCAGCATTTT
CASSFFGGGNQPQHF
>TRBJ1-3|TRBV10-2|NA|NA
TGTGCCGGGCGAGCGGTCGGAAACTCTGGAAACACCATATATTTT
CAGRAVGNSGNTIYF
>TRBJ2-5|TRBV7-6|NA|NA
TGTGCCAGCAGCTTAGCGGGCCGGGATGAGACCCAGTACTTC
CASSLAGRDETQYF
>TRBJ1-5|TRBV12-3/TRBV12-4|NA|few
TGTGCCAGCAGTTTGGGTAGGGGAAACCAGCCCCAGCATTTT
CASSLGRGNQPQHF
>TRBJ2-7|TRBV29-1|TRBD2|NA
TGCAGCGTTTTGGCTAGCGGGAGCTACGAGCAGTACTTC
CSVLASGSYEQYF
>TRBJ2-3|TRBV11-2|TRBD2|few
TGTGCCAGCAGCTTAGGAGTAGCGGGAGGGACAGATACGCAGTATTTT
CASSLGVAGGTDTQYF
>TRBJ2-1|TRBV29-1|NA|once
TGCAGCGTTGAATACTCCAGCCCCTACAATGAGCAGTTCTTC
CSVEYSSPYNEQFF
>TRBJ2-7|TRBV3-1|TRBD2|once
TGTGCCAGCAGCCGGGGACTAGCGGGAGGCGAGCAGTACTTC
CASSRGLAGGEQYF
>TRBJ1-2|TRBV11-2|NA|NA
TGTGCCAGCAGCTTAGAGTTCCGGGGGACCGGCTACACCTTC
CASSLEFRGTGYTF
>TRBJ2-3|TRBV5-1|NA|NA
TGCGCCAGCAGCATGTCCGGCTCTAGCACAGATACGCAGTATTTT
CASSMSGSSTDTQYF
>TRBJ2-1|TRBV11-2|TRBD1|many
TGTGCCAGCAGCTACTTGGGACAGGGGGCCTCAAATGAGCAGTTCTTC
CASSYLGQGASNEQFF
>TRBJ1-5|TRBV20-1|TRBD1|many
TGCAGTGCCAGGGACAGATTTAGCAATCAGCCCCAGCATTTT
CSARDRFSNQPQHF
>TRBJ2-1|TRBV10-3|TRBD2|NA
TGTGCCATAGGGACTAGCGGGAGTTTCGATGAGCAGTTCTTC
CAIGTSGSFDEQFF
>TRBJ2-1|TRBV4-1|NA|medium-sized
TGCGCCAGCAGCCGTGGGGGTGTGATAGTCGCCAACAATGAGCAGTTCTTC
CASSRGGVIVANNEQFF
>TRBJ2-2|TRBV4-1|NA|NA
TGCGCCAGCAGCCGGCCCCGGTCGAGGACCGGGGAGCTGTTTTTT
CASSRPRSRTGELFF
>TRBJ2-5|TRBV25-1|TRBD2|medium-sized
TGTGCCAGCAGCGACCAGACTAGCGCTCAAGAGACCCAGTACTTC
CASSDQTSAQETQYF
>TRBJ2-1|TRBV20-1|NA|medium-sized
TGCAGTGCCACACACAAATACTCCTACAATGAGCAGTTCTTC
CSATHKYSYNEQFF
>TRBJ1-1|TRBV30|NA|NA
TGTGCCTGGATAGGAGCGTGGCGAGCTTTCTTT
CAWIGAWRAFF
>TRBJ1-1|TRBV4-1|NA|many
TGCGCCAGCAGCCAAGCACACTTGAACACTGAAGCTTTCTTT
CASSQAHLNTEAFF
>TRBJ2-3|TRBV20-1|TRBD2|many
TGCAGTGCTAGAGATATTCCTAGCGGGAGAAGAGATACGCAGTATTTT
CSARDIPSGRRDTQYF
>TRBJ1-6|TRBV20-1|NA|medium-sized
TGCAGTGCTAGAGGAGGTGCCTCAGCCTCACCCCTCCACTTT
CSARGGASASPLHF
>TRBJ2-1|TRBV6-1|NA|NA
TGTGCCAGCAGCCACCTGGGACCAGTGGGGGACAATGAGCAGTTCTTC
CASSHLGPVGDNEQFF
>TRBJ2-1|TRBV20-1|NA|NA
TGCAGTGCTAGCCTTGACCCTTACAGTGAGCAGTTCTTC
CSASLDPYSEQFF
>TRBJ2-5|TRBV2|TRBD1|NA
TGTGCCAGCAGCCGACTAACTACAGGGGGCTTAGAGACCCAGTACTTC
CASSRLTTGGLETQYF
>TRBJ2-7|TRBV2|TRBD1|many
TGTGCCAGCAGTGAGACAGGGTCTTCCTACGAGCAGTACTTC
CASSETGSSYEQYF
>TRBJ2-1|TRBV15|TRBD2|many
TGTGCCACCAGCAGAGATGCATTAGCACTAGCGGGTTACAATGAGCAGTTCTTC
CATSRDALALAGYNEQFF
>TRBJ2-7|TRBV7-2|NA|many
TGTGCCAGCAAAGGGGGGAGCTCCTACGAGCAGTACTTC
CASKGGSSYEQYF
>TRBJ1-1|TRBV10-3|NA|NA
TGTGCCATCAGTGAGTCGGTCAGCAACACTGAAGCTTTCTTT
CAISESVSNTEAFF
>TRBJ1-1|TRBV3-1|NA|few
TGTGCCAGCAGCCAAGTTAACACTGAAGCTTTCTTT
CASSQVNTEAFF
>TRBJ2-3|TRBV2|TRBD1|many
TGTGCCAGCAAAGGACAGGGGACGCAGTATTTT
CASKGQGTQYF
>TRBJ2-2|TRBV5-5|TRBD2|NA
TGTGCCAGCAGCTGGACACTAGCGGGACTCACCGGGGAGCTGTTTTTT
CASSWTLAGLTGELFF
>TRBJ1-1|TRBV3-1|TRBD1|few
TGTGCCAGCAGTCAACTCGGGGACAGGGAAGCTTTCTTT
CASSQLGDREAFF
>TRBJ1-2|TRBV19|NA|few
TGTGCCAGTATTTCCACGCGGGGGGCGCGAGGTGGCTACACCTTC
CASISTRGARGGYTF
>TRBJ2-5|TRBV4-3|NA|many
TGCGCCAGCAGCCAAGATGAATCGATGGAGACCCAGTACTTC
CASSQDESMETQYF
>TRBJ2-3|TRBV19|NA|many
TGTGCCAGTAGTATAGGGGGCGGACTCACAGATACGCAGTATTTT
CASSIGGGLTDTQYF
>TRBJ1-1|TRBV30|NA|few
TGTGCCTGGAGTGCGAGGGCCCCTGAAGCTTTCTTT
CAWSARAPEAFF
>TRBJ2-7|TRBV11-2|NA|NA
TGTGCCAGCAGCTTGTTCACCGCCTACGAGCAGTACTTC
CASSLFTAYEQYF
>TRBJ1-1|TRBV20-1|NA|many
TGCAGTGCCATGCGCCTAGAGGGCGGTACTGAAGCTTTCTTT
CSAMRLEGGTEAFF